What follows are 11 T cell receptor beta chains derived from one specimen sequenced in a study of T cells of healthy individuals. TCRdb used MiXCR to reprocess the 5' RACE reads, holding one entry per CDR3 protein. This table holds around 80,000 distinct CDR3 sequences, about 5% found once. Receptors were obtained from a female donor in good health.

This clonotype came up many times. The chain is built from TRBV29-1 and TRBJ1-1; D uncertain. Trimming took off 4 bases at V and 5 bases at J, with 14 bases between the two ends. Germline V CDR1 and CDR2: SQVTM, ANQGSEA. The CDR3 has 13 residues. For the CDR3, the DNA is TGCAGCGTTGGCCGGCAGGATGGAACTGAAGCTTTCTTT. Its protein product is CSVGRQDGTEAFF. The variable domain in full, completed from reference TRBV29-1 and TRBJ1-1, reads SAVISQKPSRDICQRGTSLTIQCQVDSQVTMMFWYRQQPGQSLTLIATANQGSEATYESGFVIDKFPISRPNLTFSTLTVSNMSPEDSSIYLCSVGRQDGTEAFFGQGTRLTVV.

There are many counts of this clonotype. V usage is TRBV20-1 and J usage is TRBJ2-7, with unresolved D. Per germline, CDR1 DFQATT and CDR2 SNEGSKA (reference sequence). The CDR3 loop spans 10 amino acids. Trimming took off 8 bases at V and 4 bases at J, with 9 bases between the two ends. The chain's CDR3 is CSLSRYEQYF. The CDR3 nucleotides are TGCAGTCTATCTAGGTACGAGCAGTACTTC.

The sample holds many counts of this clonotype. The chain employs TRBV29-1 and TRBJ1-3; D remains ambiguous. V lost 4 bases and J lost 0, with 4 bases in between. The CDR3 length is 12 residues. Germline V CDR1 and CDR2: SQVTM, ANQGSEA. DNA for the CDR3: TGCAGCGTTGGGAGCTCTGGAAACACCATATATTTT. Its translation: CSVGSSGNTIYF.

In its sample, this clonotype was seen many times. The chain is built from TRBV12-3 or TRBV12-4 and TRBJ1-3; 8 nucleotides agree with TRBD1. Germline trimming cut 6 bases from V and 0 bases from J; bases unmatched to any gene: 7. This CDR3 is 16 amino acids long. The CDR3 sequence: CASRARTGLSGNTIYF. The CDR3 nucleotides are TGTGCCAGCAGGGCTCGGACAGGGCTCTCTGGAAACACCATATATTTT.

This clonotype has a count of ten or more. The V call is TRBV7-2, the J call TRBJ1-2, with D unclear. Germline CDR1 is SGHTA and CDR2 is FQGNSA. Between the trimmed V and J ends, which lost 6 bases and 7 bases, there was a span of 18 bases. The CDR3 has 14 residues. This CDR3 is CASSYDGVGAGYTF. The CDR3 bases are TGTGCCAGCAGTTATGACGGGGTGGGCGCTGGCTACACCTTC.

Only a few counts were recorded for this clonotype. The rearrangement joins TRBV7-9 to TRBJ1-5; a weak D match, TRBD1 (6 bases). The CDR3 is 14 amino acids. V was clipped by 1 base and J by 3 bases, with 7 bases between them. Germline V lookup: CDR1 SEHNR, CDR2 FQNEAQ (reference sequence). CDR3 sequence: CASSLGTDNQPQHF. Here the CDR3 DNA reads TGTGCCAGCAGCTTAGGGACAGACAATCAGCCCCAGCATTTT.

This clonotype was recorded at least ten times. The rearrangement joins TRBV28 to TRBJ1-3; D is perhaps TRBD1 (5 bases). Germline V gene lookup returns CDR1 MDHEN and CDR2 SYDVKM. The CDR3 sequence is 16 residues long. V was clipped by 5 bases and J by 0 bases, with 14 bases between them. The CDR3 reads CASSPGTEVSGNTIYF. Written as DNA, the CDR3 is TGTGCCAGCAGTCCCGGGACCGAAGTCTCTGGAAACACCATATATTTT.

This clonotype was recorded many times. CDR3 amino acids: CASSPSRGNTEAFF. The DNA of the CDR3 is TGTGCCAGCTCACCAAGTCGTGGGAACACTGAAGCTTTCTTT. The gene calls are TRBV18 and TRBJ1-1; D is ambiguous. The CDR3 has 14 residues. Germline V gene data show CDR1 as KGHSH and CDR2 as LQKENI. V shed 2 bases and J shed 1 base, with 8 bases lying between them.

This chain links TRBV20-1 with TRBJ2-7, with D possibly matching TRBD2 (6 bases). The CDR3 runs 18 residues. The V and J ends lost 2 bases and 1 base respectively, with 24 bases between them. CDR1 and CDR2 (germline): DFQATT, SNEGSKA (reference sequence). CDR3 DNA sequence: TGCAGTGCTAGATTCGGGGAAGTTTCGGGAGCCAATTCCTACGAGCAGTACTTC. It translates to CSARFGEVSGANSYEQYF.

In its sample, this clonotype was seen a few times. This sequence joins TRBV5-1 and TRBJ2-1; D is unclear. Germline V gene lookup returns CDR1 SGHRS and CDR2 YFSETQ. This CDR3 spans 14 amino acids. V shed 0 bases and J shed 6 bases, with 10 bases lying between them. The CDR3 DNA sequence: TGCGCCAGCAGCTTGGGGCCAGCCCTCAATGAGCAGTTCTTC. This sequence encodes CASSLGPALNEQFF.

CDR3 bases: TGTGCCAGCAGCGTAGTGGGACAGGGTAAGGACACTGAAGCTTTCTTT. It codes for CASSVVGQGKDTEAFF. This chain joins TRBV9 and TRBJ1-1, with TRBD1 identical over 9 bases. V shed 0 bases, J shed 3 bases, and the junction held 6 bases outside the gene matches. In germline, CDR1 is SGDLS, CDR2 YYNGEE. CDR3 length: 16 amino acids.